This TCR beta chain appears in the sequencing data of a study of T-cell memory formation after mild COVID-19. The study's findings and limits: Clones which contracted sat mainly in CM and EM if CD4+, and in EMRA if CD8+. Later expanders leaned CD4+, whereas clones that contracted between day 15 and 85 were balanced CD4/CD8.

The 5'RACE method, run with constant-segment primers, produced TCR alpha and TCR beta cDNA libraries (carrying sample barcodes and UMIs). MiXCR was run by TCRdb on the 5' RACE reads, yielding one entry per CDR3 protein. The profile shows 550,000 to 700,000 distinct CDR3 sequences, around 17% of them singletons. Trimming took 6 bases from V and 4 from J; bases not matched to a gene: 6. This CDR3 contains 15 residues. This clonotype showed up just a few times. The antigen is undetermined. The rearrangement joins TRBV12-3 or TRBV12-4 to TRBJ2-1; 10 nucleotides line up with TRBD2. The TCR comes from an adult woman who had mild COVID-19 (a few samples of this study predate the infection). Cell type and time point are not known. The source material was PBMCs or a T cell subset sorted from them (not recorded which). CDR3 protein: CASRKLAGLYNEQFF. CDR3 DNA sequence: TGTGCCAGCAGGAAACTAGCGGGACTATACAATGAGCAGTTCTTC.